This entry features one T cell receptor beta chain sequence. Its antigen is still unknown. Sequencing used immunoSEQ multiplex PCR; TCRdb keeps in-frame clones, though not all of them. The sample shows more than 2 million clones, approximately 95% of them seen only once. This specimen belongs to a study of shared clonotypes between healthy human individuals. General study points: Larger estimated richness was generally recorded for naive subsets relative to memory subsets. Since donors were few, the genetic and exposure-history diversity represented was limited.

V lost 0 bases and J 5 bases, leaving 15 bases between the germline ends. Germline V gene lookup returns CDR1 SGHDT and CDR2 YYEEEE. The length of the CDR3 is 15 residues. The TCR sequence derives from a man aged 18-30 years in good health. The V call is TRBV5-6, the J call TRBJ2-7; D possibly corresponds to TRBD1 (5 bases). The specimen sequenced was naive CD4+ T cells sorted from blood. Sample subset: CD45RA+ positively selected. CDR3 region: CASSLVRIKTDEQYF. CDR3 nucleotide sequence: TGTGCCAGCAGCTTGGTCCGTATTAAGACAGACGAGCAGTACTTC. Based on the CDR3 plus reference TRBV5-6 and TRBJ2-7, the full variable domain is DAGVTQSPTHLIKTRGQQVTLRCSPKSGHDTVSWYQQALGQGPQFIFQYYEEEERQRGNFPDRFSGHQFPNYSSELNVNALLLGDSALYLCASSLVRIKTDEQYFGPGTRLTVT.